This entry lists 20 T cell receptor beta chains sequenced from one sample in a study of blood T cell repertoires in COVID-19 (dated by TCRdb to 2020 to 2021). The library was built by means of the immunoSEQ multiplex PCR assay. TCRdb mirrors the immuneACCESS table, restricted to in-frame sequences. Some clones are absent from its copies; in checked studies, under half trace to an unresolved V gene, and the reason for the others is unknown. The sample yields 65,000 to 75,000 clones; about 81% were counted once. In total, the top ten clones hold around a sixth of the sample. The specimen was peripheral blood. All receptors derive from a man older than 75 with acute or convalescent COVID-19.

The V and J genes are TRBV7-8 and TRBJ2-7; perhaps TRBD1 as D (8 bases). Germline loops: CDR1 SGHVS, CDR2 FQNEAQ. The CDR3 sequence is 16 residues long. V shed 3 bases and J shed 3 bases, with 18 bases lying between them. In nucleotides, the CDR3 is TGTGCCAGCAGCTTTGGAAGCGGGACAGGTGGCTACGAGCAGTACTTC. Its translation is CASSFGSGTGGYEQYF. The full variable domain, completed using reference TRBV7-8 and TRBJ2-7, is GAGVSQSPRYKVAKRGQDVALRCDPISGHVSLFWYQQALGQGPEFLTYFQNEAQLDKSGLPSDRFFAERPEGSVSTLKIQRTQQEDSAVYLCASSFGSGTGGYEQYFGPGTRLTVT.

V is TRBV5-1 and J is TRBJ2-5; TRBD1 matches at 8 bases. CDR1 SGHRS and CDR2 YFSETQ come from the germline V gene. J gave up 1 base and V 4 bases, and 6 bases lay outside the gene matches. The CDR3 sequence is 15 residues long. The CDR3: CASSPGQASQETQYF. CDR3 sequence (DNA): TGCGCCAGCAGCCCGGGACAGGCGAGCCAAGAGACCCAGTACTTC.

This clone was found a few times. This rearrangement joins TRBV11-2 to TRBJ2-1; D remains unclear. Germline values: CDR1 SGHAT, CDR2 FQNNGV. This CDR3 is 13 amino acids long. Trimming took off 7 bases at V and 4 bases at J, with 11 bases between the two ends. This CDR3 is CASTPLSYNEQFF. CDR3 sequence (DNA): TGTGCCAGCACCCCTTTGTCTTACAATGAGCAGTTCTTC.

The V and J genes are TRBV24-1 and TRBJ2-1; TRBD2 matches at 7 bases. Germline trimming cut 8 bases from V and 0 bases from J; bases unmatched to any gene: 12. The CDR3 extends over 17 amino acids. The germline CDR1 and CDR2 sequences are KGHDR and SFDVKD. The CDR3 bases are TGTGCCACCACCGATGGGGAGGGAGGCAGCTCCTACAATGAGCAGTTCTTC. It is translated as CATTDGEGGSSYNEQFF.

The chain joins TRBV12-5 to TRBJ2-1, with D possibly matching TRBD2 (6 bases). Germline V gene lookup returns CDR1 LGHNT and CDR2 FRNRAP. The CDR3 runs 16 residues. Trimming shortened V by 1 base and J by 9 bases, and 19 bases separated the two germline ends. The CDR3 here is CASGLGESLGRSEQFF. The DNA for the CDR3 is TGTGCTAGTGGTTTGGGAGAGAGTCTCGGGAGAAGTGAGCAGTTCTTC.

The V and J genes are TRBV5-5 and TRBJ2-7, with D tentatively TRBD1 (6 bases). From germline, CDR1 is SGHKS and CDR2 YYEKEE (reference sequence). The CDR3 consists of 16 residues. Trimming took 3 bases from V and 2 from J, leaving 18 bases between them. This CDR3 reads CASSSQRQGPTYEQYF. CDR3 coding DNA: TGTGCCAGCAGCTCACAACGGCAGGGGCCGACCTACGAGCAGTACTTC.

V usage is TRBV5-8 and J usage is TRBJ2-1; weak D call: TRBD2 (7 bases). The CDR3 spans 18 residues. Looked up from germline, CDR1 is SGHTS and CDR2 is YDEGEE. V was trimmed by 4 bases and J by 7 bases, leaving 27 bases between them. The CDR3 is CASSRPLLGGGLYNEQFF. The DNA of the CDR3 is TGTGCCAGCAGCCGACCTCTATTAGGGGGGGGGCTGTATAATGAGCAGTTCTTC.

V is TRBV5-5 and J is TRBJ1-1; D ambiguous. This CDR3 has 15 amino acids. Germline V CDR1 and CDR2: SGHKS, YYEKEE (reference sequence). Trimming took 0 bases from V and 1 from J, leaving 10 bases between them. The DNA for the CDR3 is TGTGCCAGCAGCTTGGACAGTTCCTCGAACACTGAAGCTTTCTTT. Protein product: CASSLDSSSNTEAFF.

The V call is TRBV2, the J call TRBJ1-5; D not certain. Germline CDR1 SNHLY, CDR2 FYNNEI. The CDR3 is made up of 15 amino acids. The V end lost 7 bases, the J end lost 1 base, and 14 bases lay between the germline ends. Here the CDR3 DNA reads TGTGCCAGCACCCACGCGCAATGGAGCAATCAGCCCCAGCATTTT. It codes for CASTHAQWSNQPQHF. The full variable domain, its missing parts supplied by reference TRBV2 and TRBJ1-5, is EPEVTQTPSHQVTQMGQEVILRCVPISNHLYFYWYRQILGQKVEFLVSFYNNEISEKSEIFDDQFSVERPDGSNFTLKIRSTKLEDSAMYFCASTHAQWSNQPQHFGDGTRLSIL.

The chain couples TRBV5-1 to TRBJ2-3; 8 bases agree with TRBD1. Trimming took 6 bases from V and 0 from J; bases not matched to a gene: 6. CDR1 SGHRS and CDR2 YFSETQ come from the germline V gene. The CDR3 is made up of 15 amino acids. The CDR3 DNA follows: TGCGCCAGCACAGGGGGCTCAGGAAGCACAGATACGCAGTATTTT. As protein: CASTGGSGSTDTQYF.

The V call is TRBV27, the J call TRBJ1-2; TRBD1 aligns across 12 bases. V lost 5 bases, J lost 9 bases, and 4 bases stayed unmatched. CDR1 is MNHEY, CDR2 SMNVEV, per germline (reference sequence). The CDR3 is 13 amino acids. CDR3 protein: CASSRDRGLSYTF. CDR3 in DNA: TGTGCCAGCAGTCGGGACAGGGGGCTTAGCTACACCTTC.

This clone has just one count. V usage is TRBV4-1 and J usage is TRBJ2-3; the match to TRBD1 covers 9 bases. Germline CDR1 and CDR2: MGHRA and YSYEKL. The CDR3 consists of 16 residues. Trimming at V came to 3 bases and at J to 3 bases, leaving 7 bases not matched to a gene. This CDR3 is CASSQAPDRGTDTQYF. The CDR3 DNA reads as TGCGCCAGCAGCCAGGCTCCGGACAGGGGAACAGATACGCAGTATTTT.

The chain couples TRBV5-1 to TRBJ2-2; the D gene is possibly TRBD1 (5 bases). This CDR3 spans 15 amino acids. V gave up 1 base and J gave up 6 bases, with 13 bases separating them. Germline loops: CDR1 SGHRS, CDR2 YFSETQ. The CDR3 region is CASSLMQGGPGELFF. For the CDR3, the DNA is TGCGCCAGCAGCTTGATGCAGGGCGGCCCCGGGGAGCTGTTTTTT.

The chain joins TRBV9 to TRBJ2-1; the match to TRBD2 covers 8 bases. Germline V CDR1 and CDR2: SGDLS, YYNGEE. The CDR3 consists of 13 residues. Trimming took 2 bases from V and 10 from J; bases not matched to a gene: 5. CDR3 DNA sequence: TGTGCCAGCAGCGTCGGCCTAGCGGGCGAGCAGTTCTTC. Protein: CASSVGLAGEQFF.

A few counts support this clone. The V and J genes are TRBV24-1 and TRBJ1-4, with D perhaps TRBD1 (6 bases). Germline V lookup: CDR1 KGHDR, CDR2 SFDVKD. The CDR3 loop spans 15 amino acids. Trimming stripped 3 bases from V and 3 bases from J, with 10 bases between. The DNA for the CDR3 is TGTGCCACCAGTGATGCCAGGGGCCCTAATGAAAAACTGTTTTTT. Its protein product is CATSDARGPNEKLFF.

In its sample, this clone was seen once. This CDR3 is CASSSGTDNSPLHF. CDR3 DNA: TGCGCCAGCAGCTCTGGGACAGATAATTCACCCCTCCACTTT. The J gene is TRBJ1-6, the V gene TRBV5-1; 7 nucleotides line up with TRBD1. V dropped 3 bases and J dropped 5; count of bases not matched to a gene: 2. Looked up from germline, CDR1 is SGHRS and CDR2 is YFSETQ. CDR3 length: 14 amino acids.

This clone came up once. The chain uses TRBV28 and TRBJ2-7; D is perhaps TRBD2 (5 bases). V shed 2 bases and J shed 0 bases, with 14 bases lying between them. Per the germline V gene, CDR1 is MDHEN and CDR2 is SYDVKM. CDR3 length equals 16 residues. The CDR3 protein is CASSLPGMGSSYEQYF. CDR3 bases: TGTGCCAGCAGTTTACCGGGGATGGGGAGCTCCTACGAGCAGTACTTC.

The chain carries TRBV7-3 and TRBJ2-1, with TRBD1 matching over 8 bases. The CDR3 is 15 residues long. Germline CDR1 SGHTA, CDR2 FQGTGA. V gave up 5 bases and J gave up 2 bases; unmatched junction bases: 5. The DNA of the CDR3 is TGTGCCAGCAGCGTGGACAGGGCCGCCTACAATGAGCAGTTCTTC. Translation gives CASSVDRAAYNEQFF.

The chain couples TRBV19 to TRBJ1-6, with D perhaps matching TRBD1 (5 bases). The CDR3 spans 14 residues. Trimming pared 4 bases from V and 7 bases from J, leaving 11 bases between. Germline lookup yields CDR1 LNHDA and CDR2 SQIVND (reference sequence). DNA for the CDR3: TGTGCCAGTAGTACAGGGCTCCCGAATTCACCCCTCCACTTT. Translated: CASSTGLPNSPLHF.

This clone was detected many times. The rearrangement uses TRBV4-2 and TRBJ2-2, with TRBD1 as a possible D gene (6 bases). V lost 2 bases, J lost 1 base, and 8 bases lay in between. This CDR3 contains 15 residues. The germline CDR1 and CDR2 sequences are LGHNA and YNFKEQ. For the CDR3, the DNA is TGTGCCAGCAGCCAAACGGACAGGAACACCGGGGAGCTGTTTTTT. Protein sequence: CASSQTDRNTGELFF.